This T cell receptor beta chain came from a study of T cells in Graves' hyperthyroidism and ophthalmopathy. Overall study results and limits: For ophthalmopathy, model prediction preceded onset by a median roughly 6.5 months.

This clonotype was recorded many times. Its target is not known. The CDR3 is 15 amino acids. Germline CDR1 is SNHLY and CDR2 is FYNNEI. Trimming removed 5 bases at V and 0 bases at J, with 13 bases between. From RNA transcripts, TCR beta CDR3 regions were amplified. Carried out on the TCR CDR3, a first-round RT-PCR used the HTBI primer set. Using its own MiXCR run on the multiplex PCR reads, TCRdb lists one record per CDR3 protein. The repertoire holds approximately 400,000 distinct CDR3 sequences, with around a sixth as singletons. Source material: blood. This chain joins TRBV2 and TRBJ1-1; D gene ambiguous. The origin of this receptor is a man between 18 and 29 years old with Graves' ophthalmopathy. CDR3 nucleotides: TGTGCCAGCAGTAGGGCCCGGCCCTTGAACACTGAAGCTTTCTTT. It encodes CASSRARPLNTEAFF.